One sample yielded the 3 T cell receptor beta chains listed below, sequenced in a study of T cell repertoires in cytomegalovirus infection. TCRdb processed the reads anew with MiXCR; each CDR3 protein has one entry. The repertoire includes roughly 500,000 distinct CDR3 sequences, roughly 10% of them detected once, and roughly a tenth sits in the top ten. Sequenced: PBMCs. These receptors all stem from a human donor in good health (CMV status not recorded). Some clones in this sample may be carry-over from other donors' samples.

This clonotype has ten or more counts. This chain connects TRBV7-2 to TRBJ2-3; 11 bases fit TRBD2. Germline loops: CDR1 SGHTA, CDR2 FQGNSA. Unmatched junction bases numbered 0, after V lost 3 bases and J lost 1 base. CDR3 size: 15 residues. The chain's CDR3 is CASSFSGRGTDTQYF. CDR3 sequence (DNA): TGTGCCAGCAGCTTTAGCGGGAGGGGCACAGATACGCAGTATTTT.

This clonotype came up a few times. V usage is TRBV5-4 and J usage is TRBJ1-2, with D possibly matching TRBD1 (6 bases). From germline, CDR1 is SGHNT and CDR2 YYREEE (reference sequence). CDR3 length: 12 amino acids. V was shortened by 5 bases and J by 6 bases, with 11 bases between the two germline ends. CDR3 sequence: CASSSDRDGYTF. The CDR3 DNA reads as TGTGCCAGCAGTTCGGACAGAGATGGCTACACCTTC.

The table lists this clonotype with many counts. DNA for the CDR3: TGTGCCAGCAGCTTGGGGACTAGCGGGAGTAAGACCCAGTACTTC. As protein: CASSLGTSGSKTQYF. The V and J genes are TRBV7-8 and TRBJ2-5; 14 nucleotides match TRBD2. V lost 3 bases and J lost 6; bases outside the gene matches: 3. The germline gives CDR1 SGHVS, CDR2 FQNEAQ. The CDR3 covers 15 residues. The full variable domain, completed using reference TRBV7-8 and TRBJ2-5, is GAGVSQSPRYKVAKRGQDVALRCDPISGHVSLFWYQQALGQGPEFLTYFQNEAQLDKSGLPSDRFFAERPEGSVSTLKIQRTQQEDSAVYLCASSLGTSGSKTQYFGPGTRLLVL.